This T cell receptor (beta chain) was identified in a study of response to subunit inactivated influenza vaccine. Regarding this clonotype: Its antigen is undetermined.

This CDR3 is 13 amino acids long. The V and J ends lost 2 bases and 3 bases respectively, with 8 bases between them. Germline values: CDR1 GTSNPN, CDR2 SVGIG (reference sequence). Study-wide results and limits: There was a suggestion from the authors that each seasonal influenza vaccination recruits few new T cells.

Via MiXCR, TCRdb re-called the RT-PCR reads, giving one row per CDR3 protein. The sample lists around 190,000 distinct CDR3 sequences; 9.2% were seen once. The clonotype originates from a man between 50 and 59 years old who received an inactivated influenza vaccine. Source: non-naive T cells sorted from PBMCs, taken on the day of vaccination. The chain recombines TRBV30 with TRBJ1-3; D gene ambiguous. The CDR3 loop is CAWSRTSGNTIYF. In DNA form, the CDR3 reads TGTGCCTGGAGTCGAACTAGTGGAAACACCATATATTTT.